The text below deals with one T cell receptor (beta chain). Its antigen remains unknown. CDR3 length: 14 residues. The record originates from a study of resident and recirculating memory T cells in vitiligo. Patients had received no treatment within the previous three months. Sequencing was performed with immunoSEQ multiplex PCR; in TCRdb, only in-frame clones are kept and a portion is missing. The table shows approximately 69,000 clones, with roughly 92% occurring only once. Overall study findings and caveats: Sequences differed between biopsy sites and patients, suggesting private specificity.

This clonotype was sampled from a male donor with vitiligo. The source material was blood. The rearrangement uses TRBV21-1 and TRBJ2-7; TRBD2 was called by the table and not checked on the DNA. TRBV21-1 is flagged as a pseudogene. CDR3 bases: TGTGCCAGCAGGCACATCCCGGGGTGCTACGAGCAGTACTTC. This gives the protein CASRHIPGCYEQYF.